The 22 T cell receptor beta chains presented below share a single source sample, sequenced in a study of regulatory T cells in long-lasting Graves disease. The time point denotes: newly diagnosed GD, antithyroid drugs for less than 3 months. PBMCs provided the RNA from which the TCR library was made. Sequencing libraries for TCR beta were prepared with iRepertoire HTBI primers and Arm-PCR of CDR3 regions. TCRdb analysed the multiplex PCR reads with MiXCR anew, one entry per CDR3 protein. The top ten hold 12% of the sample, which has around 450,000 distinct CDR3 sequences, around 16% seen once. The same specimen was also included in a second study, on T cells in Graves' hyperthyroidism and ophthalmopathy.

The sequences come from peripheral blood mononuclear cells (PBMCs), collected at new diagnosis, from a patient treated with antithyroid drugs. Receptor source: a man aged 40-50 years with Graves disease.

This clonotype was seen a handful of times. V and J are TRBV7-2 and TRBJ1-2; D uncertain. The CDR3 is 13 residues long. Looked up from germline, CDR1 is SGHTA and CDR2 is FQGNSA. V lost 5 bases and J lost 4, with 11 bases in between. In DNA, the CDR3 is TGTGCCAGCAGCCCTCACAGTCTCTATGGCTACACCTTC. Encoded protein: CASSPHSLYGYTF. Looking up the rest from reference TRBV7-2 and TRBJ1-2 gives the full variable domain: GAGVSQSPSNKVTEKGKDVELRCDPISGHTALYWYRQSLGQGLEFLIYFQGNSAPDKSGLPSDRFSAERTGGSVSTLTIQRTQQEDSAVYLCASSPHSLYGYTFGSGTRLTVV.

This clonotype has a handful of counts. This sequence joins TRBV12-3 or TRBV12-4 and TRBJ2-2; D is unclear. This CDR3 contains 15 residues. The ends were cut back, 1 base at V and 1 base at J, with 7 bases in the middle. The CDR3 region has the DNA TGTGCCAGCAGTTTAGTTCGGGTGAACACCGGGGAGCTGTTTTTT. The encoded protein is CASSLVRVNTGELFF.

This clonotype was picked up many times. The CDR3 DNA reads TGTGCCAGCAGCGCCCGGGACTACCTAAGGCAAGAGACCCAGTACTTC. This codes for CASSARDYLRQETQYF. This chain links TRBV9 with TRBJ2-5; 7 bases are shared with TRBD2. The CDR3 totals 16 residues. From germline, CDR1 is SGDLS and CDR2 YYNGEE. Trimming cost V 3 bases and J 2 bases; bases outside gene matches: 10.

Regarding this clonotype: One end of the junction does not line up with germline, which may come from a read error. This chain connects TRBV7-3 to TRBJ2-3; possible D gene TRBD2, 6 bases. Germline loops: CDR1 SGHTA, CDR2 FQGTGA. The CDR3 runs to 19 residues. The CDR3 sequence is CASSLTVGSGDLSTDTRYF. Here the CDR3 DNA reads TGTGCCAGCAGCTTAACAGTCGGTAGCGGAGACCTTAGCACAGATACGCGGTATTTT.

A few counts support this clonotype. The CDR3 DNA is TGCGCCAGCAGCTTAGGACAGGGGGATGAAGCTTTCTTT. Its protein is CASSLGQGDEAFF. The chain joins TRBV4-1 to TRBJ1-1, with 10 bases matching TRBD1. The CDR3 covers 13 residues. Germline CDR1 and CDR2: MGHRA and YSYEKL. V trimming: 5 bases; J trimming: 7 bases; junction bases outside the gene matches: 4.

This clonotype was detected ten times or more. The chain recombines TRBV18 with TRBJ2-3, with 10 positions matching TRBD1. Germline CDR1 is KGHSH and CDR2 is LQKENI. The V and J ends lost 7 bases and 1 base, in that order; junction bases with no gene match: 5. This CDR3 is 15 amino acids long. The CDR3: CASLPGQGRTDTQYF. In DNA, the CDR3 is TGTGCCAGCTTACCGGGACAGGGGCGCACAGATACGCAGTATTTT.

The chain joins TRBV4-1 to TRBJ2-1, with 14 positions matching TRBD2. CDR1 is MGHRA and CDR2 is YSYEKL in the germline V gene. The CDR3 totals 16 residues. The V segment lost 0 bases and the J segment 10 bases; nucleotides outside the gene matches: 5. The CDR3 DNA reads as TGCGCCAGCAGCCAAGAGGGACTAGCGGGAGTAAGCGAGCAGTTCTTC. It is translated as CASSQEGLAGVSEQFF.

Remarks on this clonotype: A much bigger clone sits one base away, suggesting this may be a read error. This rearrangement joins TRBV6-2 or TRBV6-3 to TRBJ2-7, with 10 bases fitting TRBD2. Trimming removed 8 bases from V and 2 bases from J; junction bases left unmatched: 6. Germline values: CDR1 MNHEY, CDR2 SVGEGT. This CDR3 is built from 14 residues. The CDR3 loop is CASPNLAGAYEQYF. The CDR3 coding sequence is TGTGCCAGCCCTAATCTAGCGGGAGCCTACGAGCAGTACTTC.

This clonotype was detected ten times or more. The chain uses TRBV6-1 and TRBJ2-7; 7 bases line up with TRBD2. The CDR3 is 16 amino acids. Germline CDR1 reads MNHNS; CDR2 reads SASEGT. Trimming cost V 6 bases and J 6 bases; bases outside gene matches: 17. The CDR3 coding sequence is TGTGCCAGCAGCGCGGGGTGGTCGCGGGGGAGGATCGAGCAGTACTTC. Translated, it gives CASSAGWSRGRIEQYF.

This clonotype was counted many times. This chain links TRBV12-3 or TRBV12-4 with TRBJ1-2, with D unclear. The CDR3 sequence is 11 residues long. The V end was cut by 1 base, the J end by 8 bases, with 5 bases between. The CDR3 region is CASSLVWGYTF. CDR3 DNA sequence: TGTGCCAGCAGTTTAGTATGGGGCTACACCTTC.

This clonotype was observed a single time. A single base is all that separates this from a far larger clone, so a read error is likely. This rearrangement joins TRBV28 to TRBJ2-1; D possibly corresponds to TRBD1 (6 bases). In germline, CDR1 is MDHEN, CDR2 SYDVKM. This CDR3 region has 13 residues. V was shortened by 8 bases and J by 10 bases, with 18 bases between the two germline ends. The CDR3: CASRLDSPYEQFF. CDR3 DNA: TGTGCCAGCCGTCTGGACAGCCCCTACGAGCAGTTCTTC.

The chain combines TRBV7-6 with TRBJ2-3; 7 bases match TRBD2. Germline V gives CDR1 SGHVS, CDR2 FNYEAQ. This CDR3 region has 15 residues. J lost 7 bases, V lost 4 bases, and 11 bases had no gene match. CDR3 DNA: TGTGCCAGCAGCTCTCCTAGCGGCCTTTCGAATACGCAGTATTTT. Its translation is CASSSPSGLSNTQYF. Full variable domain (remainder filled in from reference TRBV7-6 and TRBJ2-3): GAGVSQSPRYKVTKRGQDVALRCDPISGHVSLYWYRQALGQGPEFLTYFNYEAQQDKSGLPNDRFSAERPEGSISTLTIQRTEQRDSAMYRCASSSPSGLSNTQYFGPGTRLTVL.

This clonotype was observed a handful of times. This chain connects TRBV4-1 to TRBJ2-3; 15 nucleotides line up with TRBD2. V trimming: 4 bases; J trimming: 5 bases; junction bases outside the gene matches: 7. The CDR3 is 17 amino acids. Germline assignment: CDR1 MGHRA and CDR2 YSYEKL. The CDR3 DNA reads as TGCGCCAGCAGCCCCAGGACTAGCGGGAGGGGAGGAGATACGCAGTATTTT. Amino acid sequence: CASSPRTSGRGGDTQYF.

As for this clonotype: One base away lies a much larger clone, so this may be a sequencing read error. The chain carries TRBV6-5 and TRBJ2-7; TRBD2 agrees at 11 bases. Germline CDR1 is MNHEY and CDR2 is SVGAGI. The CDR3 has 14 residues. After removal of 4 bases from V and 5 bases from J, the junction contained 4 bases not matched to a gene. CDR3 bases: TGTGCCAGCAGTTTAGCGGGAGGGGTACACGAGCAGTACTTC. Its protein is CASSLAGGVHEQYF.

This clonotype was counted many times. This chain connects TRBV5-1 to TRBJ1-4, with unresolved D. The V end was cut by 4 bases, the J end by 10 bases, with 20 bases between. The CDR3 has 15 amino acids. CDR1 is SGHRS, CDR2 YFSETQ, per germline. The CDR3 here is CASSNGDPSRGKLFF. In DNA form, the CDR3 reads TGCGCCAGCAGCAACGGGGATCCATCTCGGGGAAAACTGTTTTTT.

In this sample, this clonotype turned up many times. The CDR3 coding sequence is TGCAGTGCTAGAGTTCCGGCGACAGGGCGACACTATGGCTACACCTTC. Translation: CSARVPATGRHYGYTF. The chain combines TRBV20-1 with TRBJ1-2, with 7 bases identical to TRBD1. CDR1 and CDR2 from the germline V gene are DFQATT and SNEGSKA (reference sequence). This CDR3 region has 16 residues. V trimming: 1 base; J trimming: 3 bases; junction bases outside the gene matches: 11.

Ten or more counts support this clonotype. The chain is built from TRBV28 and TRBJ2-1; TRBD2 aligns across 7 bases. Looked up from germline, CDR1 is MDHEN and CDR2 is SYDVKM. This CDR3 contains 11 residues. Here the CDR3 reads CASSGLNEQFF. The CDR3 coding sequence is TGTGCGTCTAGCGGTCTCAATGAGCAGTTCTTC.

This clonotype has a count of ten or more. The rearrangement links TRBV2 to TRBJ2-7; D gene ambiguous. The CDR3 is made up of 12 amino acids. Germline V CDR1 and CDR2: SNHLY, FYNNEI. V dropped 7 bases and J dropped 3 bases, with 10 bases sitting between them. CDR3 nucleotides: TGTGCCAGCACTAGTGTGGGCTACGAGCAGTACTTC. It yields the protein CASTSVGYEQYF.

Remarks on this clonotype: A single base separates this from a much larger clone, so it may be a read error. As DNA, the CDR3 is TGTGCCAGCAACCGGATAAGGGGTATCGATGAGCAGTTCTTC. As protein: CASNRIRGIDEQFF. The chain carries TRBV7-9 and TRBJ2-1; D might be TRBD1 (5 bases). V lost 7 bases, J lost 8 bases, and 18 bases lay in between. CDR1 SEHNR and CDR2 FQNEAQ come from the germline V gene (reference sequence). CDR3 length: 14 residues. Drawing the rest from reference TRBV7-9 and TRBJ2-1, the complete variable domain is DTGVSQNPRHKITKRGQNVTFRCDPISEHNRLYWYRQTLGQGPEFLTYFQNEAQLEKSRLLSDRFSAERPKGSFSTLEIQRTEQGDSAMYLCASNRIRGIDEQFFGPGTRLTVL.

This clonotype was counted many times. This chain connects TRBV2 to TRBJ2-1; 12 bases are a match to TRBD2. V was clipped by 7 bases and J by 8 bases; unmatched bases: 9. CDR1 SNHLY and CDR2 FYNNEI come from the germline V gene. The CDR3 extends over 15 amino acids. Here the CDR3 DNA reads TGTGCCAGCACCCCAACTGGACTAGCGGGGCATGAGCAGTTCTTC. Protein product: CASTPTGLAGHEQFF.

The sample holds many counts of this clonotype. The chain is built from TRBV6-1 and TRBJ1-1; TRBD1 might be the D (5 bases). This CDR3 region has 14 residues. V gave up 2 bases and J gave up 5 bases, with 12 bases separating them. Looked up from germline, CDR1 is MNHNS and CDR2 is SASEGT. CDR3 amino acids: CASSEPGRYTEAFF. CDR3 sequence (DNA): TGTGCCAGCAGTGAACCAGGGAGGTATACTGAAGCTTTCTTT.

The chain joins TRBV27 to TRBJ2-5; maybe TRBD2 (5 bases). Germline-derived CDR1 and CDR2 are MNHEY and SMNVEV (reference sequence). V was cut by 3 bases and J by 4 bases, with 12 bases left in between. CDR3 length: 14 amino acids. Here the CDR3 reads CASSLQSSGETQYF. In DNA form, the CDR3 reads TGTGCCAGCAGTTTGCAGTCCAGCGGAGAGACCCAGTACTTC.